These T cell receptor beta chains were read from a single sample in a study of CD8+ T cells in alopecia areata. Assay used: immunoSEQ multiplex PCR; TCRdb lists only in-frame clones, some missing. The profile shows under 250,000 clones, approximately 52% of them singletons. Sequences were derived from CD4+ T cells sorted from blood, sampled at week 0. The receptors shown here come from a human donor with alopecia areata. The CDR3 runs from the conserved cysteine through the conserved F or W. D genes are given only for firm matches. Not every row has a clone size; where given, it reads once, few, many or a size class.

. TRBJ2-5 . TRBV25-1 TGTGCCAGCAGTGAGCCAGGGGTCCAAGAGACCCAGTACTTC CASSEPGVQETQYF
. TRBJ1-1 . TRBV29-1 TGCAGCGTTCGGACAATGAACACTGAAGCTTTCTTT CSVRTMNTEAFF
. TRBJ2-2 TRBD1 TRBV30 TGTGCCTGGAGCGGACAGGTGAACACCGGGGAGCTGTTTTTT CAWSGQVNTGELFF
few TRBJ2-7 . TRBV18 TGTGCCAGCTCACCACCGTCAGGGACCTACGAGCAGTACTTC CASSPPSGTYEQYF
. TRBJ2-2 . TRBV2 TGTGCCAGCAGTATACTAGGAGTAAGGGAGCTGTTTTTT CASSILGVRELFF
. TRBJ1-1 . TRBV10-2 TGCGCCAGCAAGTACGGGAACACTGAAGCTTTCTTT CASKYGNTEAFF
few TRBJ2-7 . TRBV6-5 TGTGCCAGCAGTTACTCGCTCGGAGGGGGCTACGAGCAGTACTTC CASSYSLGGGYEQYF
. TRBJ2-3 . TRBV19 TGTGCCAGTAGTATGAATTCTGGGTCAGCAGATACGCAGTATTTT CASSMNSGSADTQYF
. TRBJ2-1 TRBD2 TRBV9 TGTGCCAGCAGCGTAGAATGGACTAGCGTGTACAATGAGCAGTTCTTC CASSVEWTSVYNEQFF
. TRBJ1-1 . TRBV29-1 TGCAGCGTTGGTAGGAAGCTGGGTTTGGACACTGAAGCTTTCTTT CSVGRKLGLDTEAFF
. TRBJ2-5 TRBD2 TRBV7-2 TGTGCCAGCAGCCTCCGACTAGCAAGGGCGGGGGCCCAGTACTTC CASSLRLARAGAQYF
. TRBJ2-7 . TRBV30 TGTGCCTGGAGTGTACCACACAAGAGGCCCGAGCAGTACTTC CAWSVPHKRPEQYF
few TRBJ1-2 TRBD1 TRBV29-1 TGCAGCGTCGCGGGACAGGGTCGTGGCTACACCTTC CSVAGQGRGYTF
. TRBJ2-1 TRBD2 TRBV2 TGTGCCAGCCAGGGCCCAGCGGGAGGGCCTTACAATGAGCAGTTCTTC CASQGPAGGPYNEQFF
. TRBJ1-1 TRBD1 TRBV29-1 TGCAGCGTCGGACAGGGGAACACTGAAGCTTTCTTT CSVGQGNTEAFF
few TRBJ2-5 TRBD2 TRBV7-9 TGTGCCAGCAGCCGGACTAGCGGGAGGATAGAGACCCAGTACTTC CASSRTSGRIETQYF
. TRBJ2-3 . TRBV14 TGTGCCAGCAGCCGACGACCACCGGGACTTCGTAGCACAGATACGCAGTATTTT CASSRRPPGLRSTDTQYF